This T cell receptor beta chain originates from a study of Tregs in tolerant kidney transplant recipients. Related graft donors supplied nonmyeloablative bone marrow transplants, and mixed chimerism was transient. Unstimulated Tregs (CD4+CD25+CD127-) and CD4+CD25- non-Tregs were sorted from PBMCs. In this sample, this clone turned up once. Its antigen is undetermined. Germline CDR1 reads GTSNPN; CDR2 reads SVGIG (reference sequence). This CDR3 is built from 14 residues. Profiled with immunoSEQ multiplex PCR; TCRdb holds only in-frame clones, not every one. The repertoire holds about 81,000 clones, with around nine tenths as singletons. General study points: Nucleotide sequences could not be compared across some patients' samples due to primer changes. Donor-specific Treg expansion exceeded global Treg expansion in tolerant patients, suggesting antigen drive.

The specimen was CD4+ T cells from blood (PBMCs), collected 24 months after the transplant. The gene calls are TRBV30 and TRBJ2-5; TRBD2 matches 8 bases. The J call may be faulty, since TRBJ2-7 better matches the DNA end. The receptor's source is a human patient who received a combined kidney and bone marrow transplant. The graft donor may account for some of the T cells. The CDR3 nucleotides are TGTGCCTGGGCCGGCGGGGGGCGAGGCTACGAGCAGTACTTC. It codes for CAWAGGGRGYEQYF.